The 11 T cell receptor beta chains below were found in one sample sequenced in a study of cytomegalovirus exposure and HLA in healthy donors. PCR primers comprised 60 Vbeta and 13 Jbeta primers. Some clones are missing from TCRdb's copy, which holds only in-frame ones; the method was immunoSEQ multiplex PCR. This sample yields about 160,000 clones, of which approximately 76% are seen a single time; roughly 2% belongs to the top ten. The sequenced sample consisted of PBMCs. The receptor set was obtained from a female donor in good health and CMV-seronegative.

There are a few counts of this clone. The sample has other DNA sequences that encode this CDR3 too. Written as DNA, the CDR3 is TGTGCCAGCGCGTCCTACGAGCAGTACTTC. Translated: CASASYEQYF. The chain combines TRBV2 with TRBJ2-7; no reliable D call. This CDR3 contains 10 residues. Germline loops: CDR1 SNHLY, CDR2 FYNNEI. V lost 8 bases and J 1 base, leaving 3 bases between the germline ends.

This rearrangement joins TRBV2 to TRBJ1-5; D may be TRBD1 (6 bases). V shed 8 bases and J shed 4 bases, with 15 bases lying between them. In germline, CDR1 is SNHLY, CDR2 FYNNEI. CDR3 length: 14 residues. CDR3 sequence (DNA): TGTGCCAGCGGTGGGGGGGGCCTTAATCAGCCCCAGCATTTT. This gives the protein CASGGGGLNQPQHF.

The chain recombines TRBV6-5 with TRBJ2-7, with 9 bases matching TRBD1. J was trimmed by 1 base and V by 6 bases; bases with no gene match: 4. Germline CDR1 MNHEY, CDR2 SVGAGI. The CDR3 runs to 14 residues. CDR3 protein: CASRRTGDSYEQYF. The CDR3 bases are TGTGCCAGCAGACGGACAGGGGATTCCTACGAGCAGTACTTC.

This clone was seen a few times. The V gene is TRBV18, the J gene TRBJ2-1; D is unclear. V lost 0 bases to trimming and J lost 4 bases, with 4 bases between them. CDR1 and CDR2 from the germline V gene are KGHSH and LQKENI. CDR3 length equals 13 residues. The CDR3: CASSPPSYNEQFF. CDR3 nucleotide sequence: TGTGCCAGCTCACCACCGAGTTACAATGAGCAGTTCTTC.

The rearrangement links TRBV27 to TRBJ1-5, with D tentatively TRBD1 (5 bases). The CDR3 loop spans 14 amino acids. Trimming left V 5 bases short and J 9 bases short, with 17 bases between. Germline CDR1 MNHEY, CDR2 SMNVEV (reference sequence). The CDR3 nucleotides are TGTGCCAGCAGTCCGGCGGGGGGACTCAGGCCCCAGCATTTT. Its translation is CASSPAGGLRPQHF.

The count of this clone is one. The V and J genes are TRBV7-9 and TRBJ1-1, with D perhaps matching TRBD1 (5 bases). Trimming stripped 3 bases from V and 2 bases from J, with 13 bases between. The germline CDR1 and CDR2 sequences are SEHNR and FQNEAQ (reference sequence). The CDR3 is 15 amino acids. The DNA of the CDR3 is TGTGCCAGCAGCTTGCACCAGGGAGGCAACACTGAAGCTTTCTTT. Translating gives CASSLHQGGNTEAFF.

This chain uses TRBV7-9 with TRBJ2-4; D uncertain. Germline CDR1 reads SEHNR; CDR2 reads FQNEAQ (reference sequence). The CDR3 runs to 14 residues. V shed 1 base and J shed 0 bases, with 4 bases lying between them. As DNA, the CDR3 is TGTGCCAGCAGCTTAGACGGAGCCAAAAACATTCAGTACTTC. Translation gives CASSLDGAKNIQYF.

The CDR3, as DNA: TGTGCCAGCAGCTTAGGGGGAGCGGTAGATACGCAGTATTTT. It is translated as CASSLGGAVDTQYF. The chain carries TRBV7-7 and TRBJ2-3; a possible D gene is TRBD2 (5 bases). V was cut by 1 base and J by 5 bases, with 10 bases left in between. The CDR3 has 14 residues. Germline CDR1 reads SSHAT; CDR2 reads FNYEAQ (reference sequence).

The V gene is TRBV7-9, the J gene TRBJ2-2; D remains unclear. V was pared by 1 base and J by 6 bases, with 12 bases between. The CDR3 runs to 15 residues. Germline CDR1 and CDR2: SEHNR and FQNEAQ (reference sequence). CDR3 protein: CASSLEALAPGELFF. Here the CDR3 DNA reads TGTGCCAGCAGCTTAGAAGCTTTAGCCCCCGGGGAGCTGTTTTTT.

This clone appeared a few times. The J gene is TRBJ2-3, the V gene TRBV5-1, with 10 nucleotides matching TRBD2. The germline V gene encodes CDR1 SGHRS and CDR2 YFSETQ. This CDR3 is 16 amino acids long. V gave up 1 base and J gave up 8 bases; unmatched junction bases: 10. This CDR3 is CASSLTSGDLQGTQYF. The DNA of the CDR3 is TGCGCCAGCAGCTTGACTAGCGGGGACCTACAGGGTACGCAGTATTTT.

CDR3 protein: CASSLVFQEGTEAFF. CDR3 DNA sequence: TGTGCCAGCAGCTTAGTCTTCCAGGAGGGCACTGAAGCTTTCTTT. The chain joins TRBV11-2 to TRBJ1-1; no clear D. Deletions cut 1 base from V and 4 bases from J, with 13 bases between. The CDR3 is made up of 15 amino acids. CDR1 is SGHAT and CDR2 is FQNNGV in the germline V gene.